This is a list of T cell receptor beta chains from one sample in a study of CD8+CD57+ T cells in acquired aplastic anemia. TCRdb processed the reads anew with MiXCR; each CDR3 protein has one entry. The data show roughly 280,000 distinct CDR3 sequences, roughly 61% seen once. The sequenced material came from sorted CD4+, CD8+, or CD8+CD57+ T cells (not recorded which) from PBMCs. The source is a human donor with aplastic anemia. CDR3s include the opening cysteine and the closing phenylalanine or tryptophan. Each record gives: CDR3 length, J gene, D gene, V gene, clone size, CDR3 DNA, CDR3 protein. A D gene is named only where the DNA matches it firmly. Only some rows state a clone size, as once, few, many or a class for expanded clones.

CDR3 length: 14
J gene: TRBJ1-2
D gene: TRBD1
V gene: TRBV2
clone size: NA
CDR3 DNA: TGTGCCGGAGGCAGGGACAGGGTGCCGTATGGCTACACCTTC
CDR3 protein: CAGGRDRVPYGYTF

CDR3 length: 14
J gene: TRBJ2-3
D gene: NA
V gene: TRBV7-2
clone size: few
CDR3 DNA: TGTGCCAGCAGCTTCCGGGACTCCACAGATACGCAGTATTTT
CDR3 protein: CASSFRDSTDTQYF

CDR3 length: 15
J gene: TRBJ2-2
D gene: NA
V gene: TRBV7-9
clone size: NA
CDR3 DNA: TGTGCCAGCAGCTTAACTAACAGTCGGACCGGGGAGCTGTTTTTT
CDR3 protein: CASSLTNSRTGELFF

CDR3 length: 13
J gene: TRBJ1-1
D gene: NA
V gene: TRBV7-8
clone size: few
CDR3 DNA: TGTGCCAGCCTCCCTTCCATGAACACTGAAGCTTTCTTT
CDR3 protein: CASLPSMNTEAFF

CDR3 length: 15
J gene: TRBJ2-2
D gene: NA
V gene: TRBV5-5
clone size: NA
CDR3 DNA: TGTGCCAGCAGCACTACGGGACAGAACACCGGGGAGCTGTTTTTT
CDR3 protein: CASSTTGQNTGELFF

CDR3 length: 17
J gene: TRBJ2-5
D gene: NA
V gene: TRBV7-2
clone size: NA
CDR3 DNA: TGTGCCAGCAGCTGGCTCCGGGACGGAGCCTTTCAAGAGACCCAGTACTTC
CDR3 protein: CASSWLRDGAFQETQYF

CDR3 length: 18
J gene: TRBJ1-6
D gene: NA
V gene: TRBV2
clone size: NA
CDR3 DNA: TGTGCCAGCAGTGTAAATGGAGAGAGCAGCTCCTATAATTCACCCCTCCACTTT
CDR3 protein: CASSVNGESSSYNSPLHF

CDR3 length: 13
J gene: TRBJ1-4
D gene: NA
V gene: TRBV25-1
clone size: NA
CDR3 DNA: TGTGCCAGCAGTGCCGCGGGACGTGAAAAATTGTTTTTT
CDR3 protein: CASSAAGREKLFF

CDR3 length: 14
J gene: TRBJ2-5
D gene: TRBD2
V gene: TRBV9
clone size: NA
CDR3 DNA: TGTGCCAGCAGCGTTAGACTAGCGGGAGAGACCCAGTACTTC
CDR3 protein: CASSVRLAGETQYF

CDR3 length: 14
J gene: TRBJ2-2
D gene: NA
V gene: TRBV2
clone size: NA
CDR3 DNA: TGTGCCAGCAGTGGGGGAAGGGAGATCAGGGAGCTGTTTTTT
CDR3 protein: CASSGGREIRELFF

CDR3 length: 15
J gene: TRBJ1-2
D gene: NA
V gene: TRBV6-1
clone size: NA
CDR3 DNA: TGTGCCAGCAGTGGGGGCCGAGCACCTAACTATGGCTACACCTTC
CDR3 protein: CASSGGRAPNYGYTF

CDR3 length: 13
J gene: TRBJ1-2
D gene: NA
V gene: TRBV2
clone size: NA
CDR3 DNA: TGTGCCAGCAGCCCGGGGCTACCGGAGGGCTACACCTTC
CDR3 protein: CASSPGLPEGYTF

CDR3 length: 13
J gene: TRBJ2-5
D gene: TRBD2
V gene: TRBV29-1
clone size: many
CDR3 DNA: TGCAGCGTTCGTGCTAGCGGGCAAGAGACCCAGTACTTC
CDR3 protein: CSVRASGQETQYF

CDR3 length: 16
J gene: TRBJ1-3
D gene: NA
V gene: TRBV19
clone size: NA
CDR3 DNA: TGTGCCAGTAGTATTGTTGACGGTGGCGCTGGAAACACCATATATTTT
CDR3 protein: CASSIVDGGAGNTIYF

CDR3 length: 17
J gene: TRBJ1-3
D gene: TRBD1
V gene: TRBV20-1
clone size: NA
CDR3 DNA: TGCAGTGCTAGGAGGGACAGGAGGCTTAGCCATGGCTACACCATATATTTT
CDR3 protein: CSARRDRRLSHGYTIYF

CDR3 length: 14
J gene: TRBJ2-7
D gene: NA
V gene: TRBV6-1
clone size: many
CDR3 DNA: TGTGCCAGCAGATCATCCAGGGAGGCCCTTGTCCAGTACTTC
CDR3 protein: CASRSSREALVQYF